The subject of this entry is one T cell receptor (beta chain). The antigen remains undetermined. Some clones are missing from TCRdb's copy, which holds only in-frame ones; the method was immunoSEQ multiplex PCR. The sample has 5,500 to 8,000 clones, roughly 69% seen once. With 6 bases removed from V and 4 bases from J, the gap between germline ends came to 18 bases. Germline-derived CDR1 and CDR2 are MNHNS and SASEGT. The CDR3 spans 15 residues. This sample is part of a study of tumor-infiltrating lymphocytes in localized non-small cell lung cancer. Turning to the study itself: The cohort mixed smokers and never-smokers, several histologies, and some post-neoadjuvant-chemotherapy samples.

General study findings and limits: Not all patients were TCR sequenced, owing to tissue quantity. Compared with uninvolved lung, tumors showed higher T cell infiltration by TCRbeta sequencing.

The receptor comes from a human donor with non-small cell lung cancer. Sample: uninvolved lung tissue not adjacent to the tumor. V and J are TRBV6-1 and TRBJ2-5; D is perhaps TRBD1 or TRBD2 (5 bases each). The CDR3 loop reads CASSSGRNDRETQYF. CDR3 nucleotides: TGTGCCAGCAGCTCGGGACGGAATGACCGAGAGACCCAGTACTTC.